The 28 T cell receptor beta chains below come from one sample, sequenced in a study of blood T cells in healthy people across ages. PCR was performed a second time for about 7 to 11 cycles using a sample-barcoded 5' primer and a J-beta primer mix. TCRdb re-called the 5' RACE reads with MiXCR, one entry per CDR3 protein. The repertoire includes some 850,000 distinct CDR3 sequences, around 25% of them detected once, and less than 3.5% sits in the top ten. These data were also filed under a second study, of T cells of mothers and their children.

Sequenced input: blood. These receptors all stem from a boy younger than 18 in good health.

This clonotype was seen a few times. This chain connects TRBV29-1 to TRBJ1-2, with no clear D. The CDR3 runs 12 residues. Germline CDR1 reads SQVTM; CDR2 reads ANQGSEA. The V end was cut by 4 bases, the J end by 1 base, with 7 bases between. CDR3 nucleotide sequence: TGCAGCGTTGGTAACATTAACTATGGCTACACCTTC. Translating gives CSVGNINYGYTF.

This chain joins TRBV4-2 and TRBJ2-5; 13 positions agree with TRBD2. The DNA end favors TRBJ2-1, so the J call may be wrong. This CDR3 has 16 residues. Germline assignment: CDR1 LGHNA and CDR2 YNFKEQ. The CDR3 DNA sequence: TGTGCCAGCAGCCCACCGGGACTAGCGGGAATGGATGAGCAGTTCTTC. It is translated as CASSPPGLAGMDEQFF.

V usage is TRBV20-1 and J usage is TRBJ1-2, with no clear D. Germline loops: CDR1 DFQATT, CDR2 SNEGSKA (reference sequence). The CDR3 runs to 14 residues. V lost 5 bases to trimming and J lost 1 base, with 14 bases between them. Here the CDR3 reads CSAEARNFNYGYTF. The CDR3 bases are TGCAGTGCTGAAGCAAGGAACTTTAACTATGGCTACACCTTC.

Notes on this clonotype: At one boundary the junction diverges from the germline segment, which might be a read error. V and J are TRBV5-1 and TRBJ2-5, with D perhaps TRBD1 or TRBD2 (6 bases each). The CDR3 is 16 amino acids. The germline CDR1 and CDR2 sequences are SGHRS and YFSETQ. This CDR3 reads CASSSFSGGLDNEQLF. The DNA for the CDR3 is TGCGCCAGCAGCTCGTTCTCCGGGGGCCTCGACAATGAGCAGCTCTTC.

This clonotype was counted between two and nine times. The V gene is TRBV5-6, the J gene TRBJ2-6; D is possibly TRBD2 (5 bases). Germline CDR1 reads SGHDT; CDR2 reads YYEEEE. The V end was cut by 4 bases, the J end by 0 bases, with 8 bases between. The CDR3 consists of 15 residues. The CDR3 nucleotides read TGTGCCAGCAGCCCCGGGATCTCTGGGGCCAACGTCCTGACTTTC. Amino acids: CASSPGISGANVLTF.

The chain couples TRBV9 to TRBJ2-7; 9 bases fit TRBD1. CDR3 size: 15 residues. V was pared by 1 base and J by 3 bases, with 5 bases of the junction left unmatched. The germline CDR1 and CDR2 sequences are SGDLS and YYNGEE. CDR3 region: CASSVFPGQGYEQYF. CDR3 sequence (DNA): TGTGCCAGCAGCGTATTCCCGGGACAGGGCTACGAGCAGTACTTC. The full variable domain, completed using reference TRBV9 and TRBJ2-7, is DSGVTQTPKHLITATGQRVTLRCSPRSGDLSVYWYQQSLDQGLQFLIQYYNGEERAKGNILERFSAQQFPDLHSELNLSSLELGDSALYFCASSVFPGQGYEQYFGPGTRLTVT.

This clonotype has a count of ten or more. The rearrangement links TRBV29-1 to TRBJ2-7; no clear D gene. This CDR3 spans 12 amino acids. Per germline, CDR1 SQVTM and CDR2 ANQGSEA. V was clipped by 8 bases and J by 7 bases, with 18 bases between them. The CDR3 region is CSTDGRSGEQYF. CDR3 in DNA: TGCAGCACGGACGGGCGTTCTGGGGAGCAGTACTTC.

This chain's CDR3 is CSARFPPTDTQYF. The CDR3 region has the DNA TGCAGTGCTAGATTCCCACCCACAGATACGCAGTATTTT. The J gene is TRBJ2-3, the V gene TRBV20-1; D remains unclear. In germline, CDR1 is DFQATT, CDR2 SNEGSKA (reference sequence). The CDR3 spans 13 residues. Trimming removed 2 bases at V and 2 bases at J, with 8 bases between.

CDR3 bases: TGTGCCAGCACTCGAGACGGTCAGAGAAATCAGCCCCAGCATTTT. It is translated as CASTRDGQRNQPQHF. The chain uses TRBV6-2 or TRBV6-3 and TRBJ1-5; D is unclear. Germline V gene sequence: CDR1 MNHEY, CDR2 SVGEGT. Trimming removed 7 bases from V and 4 bases from J, with 17 bases in between. The CDR3 spans 15 residues.

The table lists this clonotype with a few counts. The chain carries TRBV18 and TRBJ2-1, with TRBD2 matching 7 bases. The DNA end is a closer match to TRBJ2-7, so the J assignment may be wrong. The length of the CDR3 is 14 residues. CDR1 KGHSH and CDR2 LQKENI come from the germline V gene. The CDR3 loop is CASSRLAVGYEQYF. CDR3 bases: TGTGCCAGCTCACGCCTAGCGGTGGGCTACGAGCAGTACTTC.

Many counts were recorded for this clonotype. The rearrangement links TRBV20-1 to TRBJ2-5; no reliable D call. The DNA end is a closer match to TRBJ2-1, so the J assignment may be wrong. This CDR3 is built from 12 residues. Looked up from germline, CDR1 is DFQATT and CDR2 is SNEGSKA (reference sequence). The DNA of the CDR3 is TGCAGTGCTAGGTACACCGAGTCTGAGCAGTTCTTC. Its translation: CSARYTESEQFF.

V gene TRBV2 combines with J gene TRBJ2-4, with TRBD1 identical over 7 bases. Trimming at V came to 5 bases and at J to 6 bases, leaving 7 bases not matched to a gene. CDR1 and CDR2 from the germline V gene are SNHLY and FYNNEI. The CDR3 runs to 14 residues. In DNA, the CDR3 is TGTGCCAGCAGTCAGGACAGGACGTCAAACATTCAGTACTTC. Amino acids: CASSQDRTSNIQYF.

In this sample, this clonotype turned up a few times. V is TRBV3-1 and J is TRBJ2-3; 7 bases match TRBD1. The V and J ends lost 3 bases and 2 bases, in that order; junction bases with no gene match: 8. The CDR3 covers 16 residues. Looked up from germline, CDR1 is LGHDT and CDR2 is YNNKEL (reference sequence). As DNA, the CDR3 is TGTGCCAGCAGCCAGATCCGGGACAGCTCCACAGATACGCAGTATTTT. The encoded protein is CASSQIRDSSTDTQYF.

This chain connects TRBV20-1 to TRBJ1-2; D is perhaps TRBD1 (6 bases). Germline assignment: CDR1 DFQATT and CDR2 SNEGSKA (reference sequence). This CDR3 is 14 amino acids long. V shed 3 bases and J shed 7 bases, with 18 bases lying between them. The CDR3 coding sequence is TGCAGTGCTAGGCGGTCAGGGGAGGAGGGTGGCTACACCTTC. This encodes CSARRSGEEGGYTF.

The CDR3 sequence is CSARDGDRGPYGYTF. CDR3 sequence (DNA): TGCAGTGCTAGAGATGGGGACAGGGGGCCCTATGGCTACACCTTC. V usage is TRBV20-1 and J usage is TRBJ1-2; 12 nucleotides line up with TRBD1. CDR3 length: 15 residues. V shed 0 bases and J 4 bases; nucleotides not matched to a gene: 3. CDR1 and CDR2 from the germline V gene are DFQATT and SNEGSKA (reference sequence).

This clonotype appeared a single time. The CDR3 sequence: CASSEAYGNSLEQYF. In nucleotides, the CDR3 is TGTGCCAGCAGTGAAGCTTACGGAAATAGTCTCGAGCAGTACTTC. The chain recombines TRBV6-1 with TRBJ2-7, with D uncertain. Germline V CDR1 and CDR2: MNHNS, SASEGT. The CDR3 is made up of 15 amino acids. With 0 bases removed from V and 6 bases from J, the gap between germline ends came to 15 bases.

This clonotype was seen a handful of times. V and J are TRBV7-2 and TRBJ1-2; D unclear. Germline assignment: CDR1 SGHTA and CDR2 FQGNSA. The CDR3 runs 12 residues. V lost 0 bases and J 6 bases, leaving 5 bases between the germline ends. DNA of the CDR3: TGTGCCAGCAGCTTAGCCGCAAATGGCTACACCTTC. Translation gives CASSLAANGYTF.

The sample holds a few counts of this clonotype. The rearrangement uses TRBV29-1 and TRBJ2-3; no clear D gene. From germline, CDR1 is SQVTM and CDR2 ANQGSEA. This CDR3 has 13 residues. V lost 6 bases to trimming and J lost 6 bases, with 16 bases between them. CDR3: CSVPGPLRDTQYF. The CDR3 nucleotides are TGCAGCGTCCCCGGACCCCTAAGGGATACGCAGTATTTT.

This chain links TRBV28 with TRBJ1-2; D uncertain. The CDR3 runs to 12 residues. V lost 3 bases and J 9 bases, leaving 11 bases between the germline ends. Per the germline V gene, CDR1 is MDHEN and CDR2 is SYDVKM. The CDR3 DNA reads as TGTGCCAGCAGTTTTGGCAGTACGAGCTACACCTTC. Protein sequence: CASSFGSTSYTF.

The V and J genes are TRBV6-5 and TRBJ2-3; 12 bases match TRBD2. V was pared by 4 bases and J by 3 bases, with 5 bases of the junction left unmatched. The CDR3 totals 16 residues. Germline V CDR1 and CDR2: MNHEY, SVGAGI. The CDR3 DNA follows: TGTGCCAGCAGTTCCGGACTAGCGGGGAGGACAGATACGCAGTATTTT. Protein sequence: CASSSGLAGRTDTQYF.

CDR3 nucleotide sequence: TGTGCCAGCAGTTTTCCTAGCGGGGCCACAGATACGCAGTATTTT. As protein: CASSFPSGATDTQYF. The chain links TRBV12-3 or TRBV12-4 to TRBJ2-3, with 9 bases identical to TRBD2. This CDR3 is 15 amino acids long. J lost 2 bases, V lost 3 bases, and 3 bases had no gene match.

The gene calls are TRBV20-1 and TRBJ2-1, with 10 bases identical to TRBD2. V shed 6 bases, J shed 4 bases, and the junction held 6 bases outside the gene matches. Per the germline V gene, CDR1 is DFQATT and CDR2 is SNEGSKA (reference sequence). The CDR3 consists of 14 residues. The CDR3 DNA sequence: TGCAGTGCACCTCTAGCGGGGGTTTACAATGAGCAGTTCTTC. Amino acids: CSAPLAGVYNEQFF.

The table lists this clonotype with a few counts. The CDR3, as DNA: TGTGCCAGCAGTTTTCGGGACAGGTATTCCGAGCAGTACTTC. It specifies CASSFRDRYSEQYF. The V call is TRBV28, the J call TRBJ2-7, with TRBD1 matching 8 bases. Losses at the gene ends were 3 bases for V and 6 bases for J; bases not matched to a gene: 7. From germline, CDR1 is MDHEN and CDR2 SYDVKM. CDR3 size: 14 residues.

The V call is TRBV5-5, the J call TRBJ1-1; a weak D match, TRBD1 (6 bases). Germline assignment: CDR1 SGHKS and CDR2 YYEKEE (reference sequence). V lost 4 bases to trimming and J lost 0 bases, with 13 bases between them. The CDR3 is made up of 15 amino acids. CDR3: CASSTRQVMNTEAFF. DNA of the CDR3: TGTGCCAGCAGCACCCGACAGGTCATGAACACTGAAGCTTTCTTT. Full variable domain (remainder filled in from reference TRBV5-5 and TRBJ1-1): DAGVTQSPTHLIKTRGQQVTLRCSPISGHKSVSWYQQVLGQGPQFIFQYYEKEERGRGNFPDRFSARQFPNYSSELNVNALLLGDSALYLCASSTRQVMNTEAFFGQGTRLTVV.

There are a few counts of this clonotype. CDR3 coding DNA: TGTGCCAGCAGCCAAGATCGAAGCGGATCGGGCTACACCTTC. It specifies CASSQDRSGSGYTF. V usage is TRBV3-1 and J usage is TRBJ1-2; no reliable D call. The germline gives CDR1 LGHDT, CDR2 YNNKEL (reference sequence). Between the trimmed V and J ends, which lost 0 bases and 8 bases, there was a span of 13 bases. The CDR3 totals 14 residues. Using reference TRBV3-1 and TRBJ1-2 for the parts outside the CDR3, the full variable domain is DTAVSQTPKYLVTQMGNDKSIKCEQNLGHDTMYWYKQDSKKFLKIMFSYNNKELIINETVPNRFSPKSPDKAHLNLHINSLELGDSAVYFCASSQDRSGSGYTFGSGTRLTVV.

This sequence joins TRBV5-5 and TRBJ1-1; D unclear. The CDR3 loop spans 15 amino acids. Germline CDR1 SGHKS, CDR2 YYEKEE (reference sequence). The germline V and J ends were trimmed by 7 bases and 2 bases, with 18 bases remaining between them. CDR3 region: CASRTVIGPNTEAFF. CDR3 bases: TGTGCCAGCCGGACCGTAATAGGGCCAAACACTGAAGCTTTCTTT.

This clonotype was detected once. One end of the junction fails to match germline, which may point to a read error. The chain's CDR3 is CASSLTSGGYYNAQFF. The CDR3 nucleotides are TGTGCCAGCAGCTTAACGAGCGGGGGCTATTACAATGCGCAGTTCTTC. The gene calls are TRBV7-3 and TRBJ2-1; 8 nucleotides line up with TRBD2. This CDR3 is 16 amino acids long. Per the germline V gene, CDR1 is SGHTA and CDR2 is FQGTGA.

The chain links TRBV5-1 to TRBJ1-1, with 9 bases that match TRBD1. The CDR3 spans 14 residues. With V trimmed by 5 bases and J by 4 bases, 6 bases remained unmatched. Germline CDR1 and CDR2: SGHRS and YFSETQ. The CDR3 DNA reads as TGCGCCAGCAGGAGGACAGGGGAATCCACTGAAGCTTTCTTT. It specifies CASRRTGESTEAFF.